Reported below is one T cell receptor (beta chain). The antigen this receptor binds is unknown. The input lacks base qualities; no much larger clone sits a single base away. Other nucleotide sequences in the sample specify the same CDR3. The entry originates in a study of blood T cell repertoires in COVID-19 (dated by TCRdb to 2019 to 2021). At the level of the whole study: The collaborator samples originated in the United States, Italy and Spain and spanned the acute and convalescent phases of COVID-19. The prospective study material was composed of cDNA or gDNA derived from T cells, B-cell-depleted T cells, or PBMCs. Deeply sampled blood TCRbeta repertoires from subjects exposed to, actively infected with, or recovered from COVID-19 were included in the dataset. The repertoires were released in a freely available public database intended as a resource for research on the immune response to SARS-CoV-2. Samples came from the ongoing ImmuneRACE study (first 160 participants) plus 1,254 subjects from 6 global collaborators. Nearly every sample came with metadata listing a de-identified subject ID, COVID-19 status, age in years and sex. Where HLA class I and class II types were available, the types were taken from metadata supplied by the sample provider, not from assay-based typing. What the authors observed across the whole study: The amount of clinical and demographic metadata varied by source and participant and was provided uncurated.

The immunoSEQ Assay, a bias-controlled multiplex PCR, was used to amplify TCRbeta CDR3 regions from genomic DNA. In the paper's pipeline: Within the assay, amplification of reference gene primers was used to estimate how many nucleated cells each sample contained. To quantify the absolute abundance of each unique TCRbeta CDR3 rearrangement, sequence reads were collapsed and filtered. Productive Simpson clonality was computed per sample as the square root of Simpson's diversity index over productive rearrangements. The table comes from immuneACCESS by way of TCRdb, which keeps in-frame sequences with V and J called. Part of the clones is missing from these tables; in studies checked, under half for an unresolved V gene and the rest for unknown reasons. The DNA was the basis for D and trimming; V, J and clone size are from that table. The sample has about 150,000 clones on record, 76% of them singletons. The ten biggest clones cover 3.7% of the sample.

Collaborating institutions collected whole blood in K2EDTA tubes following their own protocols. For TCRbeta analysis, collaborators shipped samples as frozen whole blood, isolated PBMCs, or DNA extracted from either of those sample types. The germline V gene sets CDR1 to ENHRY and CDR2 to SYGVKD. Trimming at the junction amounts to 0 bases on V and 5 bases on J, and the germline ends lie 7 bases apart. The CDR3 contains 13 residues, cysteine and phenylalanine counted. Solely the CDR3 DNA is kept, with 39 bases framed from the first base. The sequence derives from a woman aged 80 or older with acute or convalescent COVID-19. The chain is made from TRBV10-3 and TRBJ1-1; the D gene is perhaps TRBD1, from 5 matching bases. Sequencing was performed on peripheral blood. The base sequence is TGTGCCATCAGTGAGTCGCAGGGAACTGAAGCTTTCTTT. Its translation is CAISESQGTEAFF.